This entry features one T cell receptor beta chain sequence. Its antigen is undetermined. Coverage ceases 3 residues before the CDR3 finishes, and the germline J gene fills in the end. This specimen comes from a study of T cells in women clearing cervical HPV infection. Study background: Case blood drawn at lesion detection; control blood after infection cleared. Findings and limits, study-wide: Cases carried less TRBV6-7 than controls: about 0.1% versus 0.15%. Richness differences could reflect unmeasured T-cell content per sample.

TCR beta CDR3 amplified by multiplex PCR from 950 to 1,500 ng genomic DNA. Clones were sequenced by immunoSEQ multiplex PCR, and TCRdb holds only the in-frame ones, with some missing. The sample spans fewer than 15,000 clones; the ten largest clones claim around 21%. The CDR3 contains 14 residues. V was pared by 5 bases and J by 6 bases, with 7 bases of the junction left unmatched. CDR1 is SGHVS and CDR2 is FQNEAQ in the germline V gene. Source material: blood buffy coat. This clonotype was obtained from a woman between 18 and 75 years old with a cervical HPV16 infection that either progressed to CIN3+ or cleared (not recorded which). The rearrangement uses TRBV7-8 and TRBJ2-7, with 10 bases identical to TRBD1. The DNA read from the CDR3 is TGTGCCAGCAGCCCCCGGGACAGGGGTGGCGAG. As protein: CASSPRDRGGE. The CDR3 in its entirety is CASSPRDRGGEQYF.